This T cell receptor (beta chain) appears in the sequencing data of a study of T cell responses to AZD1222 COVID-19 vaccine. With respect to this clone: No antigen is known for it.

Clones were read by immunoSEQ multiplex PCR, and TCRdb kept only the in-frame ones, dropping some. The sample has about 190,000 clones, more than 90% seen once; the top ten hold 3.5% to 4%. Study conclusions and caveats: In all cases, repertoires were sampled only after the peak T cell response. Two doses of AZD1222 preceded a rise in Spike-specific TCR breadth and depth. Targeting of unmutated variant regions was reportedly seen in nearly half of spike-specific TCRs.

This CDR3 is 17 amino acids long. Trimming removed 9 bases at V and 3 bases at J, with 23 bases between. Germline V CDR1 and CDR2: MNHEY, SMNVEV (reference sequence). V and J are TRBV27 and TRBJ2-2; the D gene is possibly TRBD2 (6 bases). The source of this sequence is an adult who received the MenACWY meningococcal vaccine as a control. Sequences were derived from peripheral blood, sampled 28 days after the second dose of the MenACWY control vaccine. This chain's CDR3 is CARTRDSGDGDTGELFF. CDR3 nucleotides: TGTGCCAGGACTAGGGACTCCGGGGACGGGGACACCGGGGAGCTGTTTTTT.